This TCR beta chain was recorded in a study of monozygotic twins with inflammatory bowel disease. Points on this clonotype: Its antigen is unknown.

Each UMI, carrying a 6-nucleotide sample barcode, came from template switching. For each CDR3 protein, TCRdb gives one entry from its re-call of the 5' RACE reads, without DNA. The table gives 300,000 to 350,000 distinct CDR3 sequences; the top ten clones make up roughly 2% of it. CDR1 is MDHEN, CDR2 SYDVKM, per germline. The CDR3 is 14 amino acids. General study results and limits: A single strong IBD-associated signal or clonotype was not supported by the findings. Patients received differing immunosuppressive treatments, which may have added variability to their repertoires.

Each donor supplied approximately 2.5 ml of blood. The sequence was obtained from a human donor with ulcerative colitis or Crohn's disease, or a healthy co-twin of an affected twin (not recorded which). The rearrangement uses TRBV28 and TRBJ1-3; checking the TCRdb D call of TRBD1 is not possible without DNA. The sequencing input was blood. This CDR3 reads CASNQGGVDGTIYF. Variable domain in full (rest from reference TRBV28 and TRBJ1-3): DVKVTQSSRYLVKRTGEKVFLECVQDMDHENMFWYRQDPGLGLRLIYFSYDVKMKEKGDIPEGYSVSREKKERFSLILESASTNQTSMYLCASNQGGVDGTIYFGEGSWLTVV.